What follows are 13 T cell receptor beta chains derived from one specimen sequenced in a study of regulatory T cells in long-lasting Graves disease. The TCR beta library used iRepertoire HTBI primers with Arm-PCR amplification of CDR3. TCRdb called the multiplex PCR reads again in MiXCR, with one record for every CDR3 protein. This sample has around 400,000 distinct CDR3 sequences, with roughly 15% found just once. Time point noted: newly diagnosed GD, antithyroid drugs for less than 3 months. Researchers made the TCR library from RNA that was extracted from PBMCs. The material sequenced was peripheral blood mononuclear cells (PBMCs), taken at new diagnosis, from a patient treated with antithyroid drugs. These receptors were collected from a female donor with Graves disease.

This clonotype was counted ten times or more. The rearrangement links TRBV11-2 to TRBJ2-3; 9 nucleotides agree with TRBD2. The CDR3 consists of 18 residues. With V trimmed by 0 bases and J by 3 bases, 10 bases remained unmatched. Germline V CDR1 and CDR2: SGHAT, FQNNGV. In DNA form, the CDR3 reads TGTGCCAGCAGCTTAGATCCCCCCCTAGCGGGGATTACAGATACGCAGTATTTT. Protein: CASSLDPPLAGITDTQYF.

The rearrangement joins TRBV7-8 to TRBJ2-3, with D possibly being TRBD1 (6 bases). Looked up from germline, CDR1 is SGHVS and CDR2 is FQNEAQ. This CDR3 contains 15 residues. V lost 1 base and J 4 bases, leaving 12 bases between the germline ends. The CDR3 DNA sequence: TGTGCCAGCAGCTTAGGACCCGGACAGTCAGATACGCAGTATTTT. Amino acid sequence: CASSLGPGQSDTQYF.

This clonotype was picked up many times. J is TRBJ2-2 and V is TRBV11-2; D might be TRBD1 (5 bases). CDR3 length equals 16 residues. Germline loops: CDR1 SGHAT, CDR2 FQNNGV. V lost 0 bases and J 6 bases, leaving 14 bases between the germline ends. The chain's CDR3 is CASSLESGRAPGELFF. Here the CDR3 DNA reads TGTGCCAGCAGCTTAGAATCCGGCAGGGCCCCCGGGGAGCTGTTTTTT.

Concerning this clonotype itself: A much larger clone differs by one base, so this may be a read error. The chain uses TRBV11-2 and TRBJ2-5; TRBD2 might be the D (5 bases). Germline V gives CDR1 SGHAT, CDR2 FQNNGV. This CDR3 spans 12 amino acids. Trimming took 5 bases from V and 11 from J, leaving 15 bases between them. The CDR3 DNA sequence: TGTGCCAGCAGCCCTGACGTATGGGAGCAGTACTTC. Amino acids: CASSPDVWEQYF.

This clonotype appeared a few times. J is TRBJ2-3 and V is TRBV27; D possibly uses TRBD1 or TRBD2 (6 bases each). The CDR3 extends over 14 amino acids. The germline gives CDR1 MNHEY, CDR2 SMNVEV (reference sequence). The ends were cut back, 4 bases at V and 4 bases at J, with 12 bases in the middle. The CDR3 DNA reads as TGTGCCAGCAGTTATGGGGGGCGGCCAGATACGCAGTATTTT. As protein: CASSYGGRPDTQYF.

There are many counts of this clonotype. This chain uses TRBV12-5 with TRBJ1-5; a weak D match, TRBD1 (5 bases). The CDR3 loop spans 17 amino acids. The germline V gene encodes CDR1 LGHNT and CDR2 FRNRAP. Trimming left V 0 bases short and J 5 bases short, with 17 bases between. CDR3 amino acids: CASGLVLSRGADQPQHF. The CDR3 DNA follows: TGTGCTAGTGGTTTGGTACTTAGTAGAGGGGCGGATCAGCCCCAGCATTTT.

There are many counts of this clonotype. The chain joins TRBV13 to TRBJ1-4; D gene ambiguous. The CDR3 has 14 residues. V lost 5 bases and J 0 bases, leaving 7 bases between the germline ends. CDR1 and CDR2 (germline): PRHDT, FYEKMQ (reference sequence). In DNA, the CDR3 is TGTGCCAGCAGCCACAGAGCAACTAATGAAAAACTGTTTTTT. Its translation: CASSHRATNEKLFF.

The table lists this clonotype with many counts. The chain combines TRBV20-1 with TRBJ2-7, with 12 nucleotides matching TRBD2. The J segment lost 7 bases and the V segment lost 6 bases, leaving 7 bases of the junction unmatched. The CDR3 is made up of 13 amino acids. Germline CDR1 reads DFQATT; CDR2 reads SNEGSKA (reference sequence). The CDR3 coding sequence is TGCAGTGCCCCCGGGACTAGCGGGCAAGAGCAGTACTTC. Its protein is CSAPGTSGQEQYF.

This clonotype has a count of ten or more. The chain employs TRBV7-2 and TRBJ2-3; tentative D call: TRBD1 (6 bases). Germline V gene lookup returns CDR1 SGHTA and CDR2 FQGNSA. V was pared by 3 bases and J by 2 bases, with 21 bases between. This CDR3 spans 18 amino acids. The CDR3 loop is CASSLYKPGHLLTDTQYF. DNA of the CDR3: TGTGCCAGCAGCTTGTATAAACCGGGACATCTACTCACAGATACGCAGTATTTT.

This clonotype was observed at least ten times. The chain is built from TRBV6-1 and TRBJ1-1; D is perhaps TRBD1 (6 bases). The CDR3 extends over 15 amino acids. Trimming removed 6 bases at V and 3 bases at J, with 17 bases between. Per the germline V gene, CDR1 is MNHNS and CDR2 is SASEGT. This CDR3 reads CASSLYRDTDTEAFF. The CDR3 nucleotides are TGTGCCAGCAGCTTGTACAGGGATACAGACACTGAAGCTTTCTTT.

The V gene is TRBV20-1, the J gene TRBJ2-6; D is possibly TRBD2 (5 bases). Germline CDR1 DFQATT, CDR2 SNEGSKA (reference sequence). This CDR3 region has 18 residues. Trimming cost V 1 base and J 0 bases, with 16 bases left between them. CDR3 loop: CSARGFRTGDSGANVLTF. CDR3 DNA: TGCAGTGCTAGAGGCTTCCGGACTGGGGACTCTGGGGCCAACGTCCTGACTTTC.

This clonotype was recorded at least ten times. The chain joins TRBV10-2 to TRBJ1-4; no reliable D call. CDR1 and CDR2 from the germline V gene are WSHSY and SAAADI. V shed 7 bases and J shed 8 bases, with 20 bases lying between them. The CDR3 sequence is 15 residues long. The CDR3 loop is CASTTRWPRREKLFF. The CDR3 nucleotides read TGCGCCAGCACTACTCGGTGGCCAAGGCGGGAAAAACTGTTTTTT.

This clonotype came up many times. This chain joins TRBV20-1 and TRBJ2-1; unclear D gene. The germline V gene encodes CDR1 DFQATT and CDR2 SNEGSKA (reference sequence). The germline V and J ends were trimmed by 5 bases and 10 bases, with 9 bases remaining between them. The CDR3 consists of 10 residues. The CDR3 DNA follows: TGCAGTGCTTTTAGCCTCGAGCAGTTCTTC. Protein sequence: CSAFSLEQFF.